This TCR beta chain derives from a study of Ad26.COV2.S vaccination and SARS-CoV-2 variants. Some clones are missing from TCRdb's copy, which holds only in-frame ones; the method was immunoSEQ multiplex PCR. The sample comprises about 350,000 clones, 92% of which are singletons, and under 4% rests with the top ten. This clone was seen only once. The antigen is undetermined. Study results and caveats: Non-spike TCR breadth was similar in vaccine and placebo recipients.

V shed 4 bases, J shed 1 base, and the junction held 6 bases outside the gene matches. The CDR3 has 15 residues. Germline lookup yields CDR1 LGHDT and CDR2 YNNKEL (reference sequence). This receptor was obtained from a human donor who had recovered from COVID-19. This rearrangement joins TRBV3-1 (or the pseudogene TRBV3-2) to TRBJ1-1; TRBD1 matches 7 bases. The sample was peripheral blood, taken after recovery from COVID-19. The CDR3 sequence: CASSLRTGKNTEAFF. For the CDR3, the DNA is TGTGCCAGCAGCCTCCGGACAGGAAAGAACACTGAAGCTTTCTTT.